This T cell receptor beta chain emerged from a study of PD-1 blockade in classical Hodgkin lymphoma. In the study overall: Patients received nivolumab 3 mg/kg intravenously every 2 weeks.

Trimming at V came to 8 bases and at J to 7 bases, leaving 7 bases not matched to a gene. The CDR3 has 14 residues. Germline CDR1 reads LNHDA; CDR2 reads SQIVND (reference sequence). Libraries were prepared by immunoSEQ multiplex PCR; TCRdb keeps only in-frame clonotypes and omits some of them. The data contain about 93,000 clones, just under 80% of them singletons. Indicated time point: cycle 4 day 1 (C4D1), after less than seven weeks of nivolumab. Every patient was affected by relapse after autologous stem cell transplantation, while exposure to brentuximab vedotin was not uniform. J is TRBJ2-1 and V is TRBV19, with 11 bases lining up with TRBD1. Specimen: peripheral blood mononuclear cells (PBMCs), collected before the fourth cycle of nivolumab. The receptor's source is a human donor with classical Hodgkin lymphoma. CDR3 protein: CASGTGQGVNEQFF. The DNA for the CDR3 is TGTGCCAGTGGGACGGGACAGGGGGTTAATGAGCAGTTCTTC.